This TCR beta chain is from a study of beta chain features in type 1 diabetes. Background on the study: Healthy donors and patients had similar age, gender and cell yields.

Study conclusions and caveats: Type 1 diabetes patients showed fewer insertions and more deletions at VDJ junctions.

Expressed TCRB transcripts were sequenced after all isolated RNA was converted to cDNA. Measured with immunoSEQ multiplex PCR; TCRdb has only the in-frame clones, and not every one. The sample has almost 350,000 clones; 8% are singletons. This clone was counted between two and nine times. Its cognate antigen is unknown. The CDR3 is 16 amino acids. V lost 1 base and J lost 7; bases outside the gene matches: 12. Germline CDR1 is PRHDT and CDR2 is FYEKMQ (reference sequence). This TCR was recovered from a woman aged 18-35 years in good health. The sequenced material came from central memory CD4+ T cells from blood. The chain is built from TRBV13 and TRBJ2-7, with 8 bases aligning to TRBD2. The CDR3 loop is CASSLVPSREAGEQYF. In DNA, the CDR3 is TGTGCCAGCAGCTTAGTCCCTTCGCGGGAGGCGGGGGAGCAGTACTTC.